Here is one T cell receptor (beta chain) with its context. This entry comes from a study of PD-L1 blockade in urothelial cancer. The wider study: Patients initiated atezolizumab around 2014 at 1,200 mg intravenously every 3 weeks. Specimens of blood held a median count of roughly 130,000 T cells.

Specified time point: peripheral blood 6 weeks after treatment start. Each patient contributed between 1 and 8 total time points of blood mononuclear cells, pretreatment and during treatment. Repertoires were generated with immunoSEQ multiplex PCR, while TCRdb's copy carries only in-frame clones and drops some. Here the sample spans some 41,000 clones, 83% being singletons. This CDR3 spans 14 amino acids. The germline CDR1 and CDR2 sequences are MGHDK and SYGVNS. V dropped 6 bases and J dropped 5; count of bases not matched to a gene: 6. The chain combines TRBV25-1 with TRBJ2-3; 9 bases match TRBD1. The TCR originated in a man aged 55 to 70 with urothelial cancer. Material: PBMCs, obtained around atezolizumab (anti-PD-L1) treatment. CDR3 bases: TGTGCCAGCAGGGACAGGGGAGCGGGAGATACGCAGTATTTT. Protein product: CASRDRGAGDTQYF.